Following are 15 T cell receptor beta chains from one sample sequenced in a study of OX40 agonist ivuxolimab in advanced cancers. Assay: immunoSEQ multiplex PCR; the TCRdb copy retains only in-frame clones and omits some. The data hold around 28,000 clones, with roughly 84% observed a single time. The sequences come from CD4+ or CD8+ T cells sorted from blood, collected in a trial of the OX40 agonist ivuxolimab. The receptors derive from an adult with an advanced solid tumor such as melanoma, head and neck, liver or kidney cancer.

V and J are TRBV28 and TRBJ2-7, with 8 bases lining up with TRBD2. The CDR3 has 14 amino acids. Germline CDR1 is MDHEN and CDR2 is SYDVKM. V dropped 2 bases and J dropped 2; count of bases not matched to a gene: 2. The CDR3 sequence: CASSLGTRAYEQYF. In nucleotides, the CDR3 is TGTGCCAGCAGTTTAGGGACTAGGGCCTACGAGCAGTACTTC.

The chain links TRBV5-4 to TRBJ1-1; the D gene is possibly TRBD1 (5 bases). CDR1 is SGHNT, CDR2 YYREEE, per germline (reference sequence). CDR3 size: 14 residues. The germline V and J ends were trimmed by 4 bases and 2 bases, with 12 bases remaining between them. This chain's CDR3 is CASSPVGGNTEAFF. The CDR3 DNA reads TGTGCCAGCAGCCCCGTTGGGGGTAACACTGAAGCTTTCTTT. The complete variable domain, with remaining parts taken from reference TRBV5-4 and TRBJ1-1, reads ETGVTQSPTHLIKTRGQQVTLRCSSQSGHNTVSWYQQALGQGPQFIFQYYREEENGRGNFPPRFSGLQFPNYSSELNVNALELDDSALYLCASSPVGGNTEAFFGQGTRLTVV.

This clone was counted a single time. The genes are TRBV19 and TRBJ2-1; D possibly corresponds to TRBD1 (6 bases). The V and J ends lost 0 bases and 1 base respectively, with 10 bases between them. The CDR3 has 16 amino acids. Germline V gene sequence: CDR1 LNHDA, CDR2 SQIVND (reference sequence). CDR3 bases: TGTGCCAGTAGTATAGAAGGGGGTCGGTCCTACAATGAGCAGTTCTTC. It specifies CASSIEGGRSYNEQFF.

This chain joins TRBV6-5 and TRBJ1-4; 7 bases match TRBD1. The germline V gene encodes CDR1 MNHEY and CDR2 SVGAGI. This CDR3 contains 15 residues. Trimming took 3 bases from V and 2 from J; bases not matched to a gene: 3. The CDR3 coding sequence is TGTGCCAGCAGTTATGGGGACAGTACTAATGAAAAACTGTTTTTT. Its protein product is CASSYGDSTNEKLFF.

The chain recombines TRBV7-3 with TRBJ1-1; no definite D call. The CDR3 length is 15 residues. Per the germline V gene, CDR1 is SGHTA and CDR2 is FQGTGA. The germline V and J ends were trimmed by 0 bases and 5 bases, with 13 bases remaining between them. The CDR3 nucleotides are TGTGCCAGCAGCTTAACTCCGGCCTCGAGAACTGAAGCTTTCTTT. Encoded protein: CASSLTPASRTEAFF.

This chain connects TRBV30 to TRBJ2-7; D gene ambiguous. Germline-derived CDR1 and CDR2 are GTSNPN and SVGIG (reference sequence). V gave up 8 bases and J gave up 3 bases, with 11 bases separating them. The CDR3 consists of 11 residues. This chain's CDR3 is CALSNSYEQYF. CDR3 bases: TGTGCCCTCTCTAACAGCTACGAGCAGTACTTC.

The CDR3 reads CASSLPGTNYGYTF. CDR3 in DNA: TGTGCCAGCAGCTTACCAGGGACGAACTATGGCTACACCTTC. The V call is TRBV7-8, the J call TRBJ1-2; possible D gene TRBD1, 5 bases. This CDR3 spans 14 amino acids. With 2 bases removed from V and 2 bases from J, the gap between germline ends came to 9 bases. Germline V gives CDR1 SGHVS, CDR2 FQNEAQ.

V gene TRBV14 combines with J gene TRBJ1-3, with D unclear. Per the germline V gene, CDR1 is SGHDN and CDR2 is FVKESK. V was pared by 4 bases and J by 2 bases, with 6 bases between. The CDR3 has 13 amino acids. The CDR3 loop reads CASSPVTGNTIYF. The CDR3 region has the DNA TGTGCCAGCAGCCCGGTCACTGGAAACACCATATATTTT.

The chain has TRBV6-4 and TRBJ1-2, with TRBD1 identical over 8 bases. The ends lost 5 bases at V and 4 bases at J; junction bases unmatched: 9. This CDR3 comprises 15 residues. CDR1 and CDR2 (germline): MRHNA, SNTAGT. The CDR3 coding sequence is TGTGCCAGCAGTACCAGGACAGGGAGGGCCTATGGCTACACCTTC. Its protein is CASSTRTGRAYGYTF.

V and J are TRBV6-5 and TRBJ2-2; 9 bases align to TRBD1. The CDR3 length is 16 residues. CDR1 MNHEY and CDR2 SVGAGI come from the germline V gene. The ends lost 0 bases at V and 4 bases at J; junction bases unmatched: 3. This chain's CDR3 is CASSYSNRGPTGELFF. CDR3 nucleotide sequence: TGTGCCAGCAGTTACTCGAACAGGGGGCCCACCGGGGAGCTGTTTTTT.

The CDR3 loop reads CASSHPRTGDTGELFF. CDR3 DNA: TGCGCCAGCAGCCACCCCCGGACTGGGGACACCGGGGAGCTGTTTTTT. The chain employs TRBV4-1 and TRBJ2-2; D is perhaps TRBD2 (5 bases). This CDR3 has 16 residues. CDR1 is MGHRA, CDR2 YSYEKL, per germline. Trimming removed 3 bases from V and 3 bases from J, with 14 bases in between.

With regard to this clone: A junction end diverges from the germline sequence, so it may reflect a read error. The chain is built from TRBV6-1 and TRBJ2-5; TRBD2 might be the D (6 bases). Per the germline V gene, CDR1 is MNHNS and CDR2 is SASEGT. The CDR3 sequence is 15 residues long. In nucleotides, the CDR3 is TGTGCCACCAGTGAAAGTGTTGGGGGGCAAGAGACCCAGTACTTC. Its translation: CATSESVGGQETQYF.

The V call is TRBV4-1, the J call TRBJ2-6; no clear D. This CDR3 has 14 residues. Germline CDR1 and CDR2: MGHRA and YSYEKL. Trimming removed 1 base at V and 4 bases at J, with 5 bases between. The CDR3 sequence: CASSQVVGANVLTF. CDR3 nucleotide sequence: TGCGCCAGCAGCCAAGTTGTGGGGGCCAACGTCCTGACTTTC.

CDR3 loop: CASSFRTGGRTYNEQFF. The CDR3, as DNA: TGTGCCAGCAGTTTCCGGACAGGGGGCAGAACCTACAATGAGCAGTTCTTC. V is TRBV28 and J is TRBJ2-1, with 11 bases identical to TRBD1. The V gene end was trimmed by 3 bases and the J gene end by 2 bases; junction bases not matched to a gene: 6. Germline V CDR1 and CDR2: MDHEN, SYDVKM. This CDR3 region has 17 residues.

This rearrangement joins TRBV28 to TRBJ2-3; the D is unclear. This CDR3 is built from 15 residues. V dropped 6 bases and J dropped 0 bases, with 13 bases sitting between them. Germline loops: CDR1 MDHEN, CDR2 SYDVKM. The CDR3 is CASSLLRPSTDTQYF. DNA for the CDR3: TGTGCCAGCAGCCTCCTCCGGCCCAGCACAGATACGCAGTATTTT.